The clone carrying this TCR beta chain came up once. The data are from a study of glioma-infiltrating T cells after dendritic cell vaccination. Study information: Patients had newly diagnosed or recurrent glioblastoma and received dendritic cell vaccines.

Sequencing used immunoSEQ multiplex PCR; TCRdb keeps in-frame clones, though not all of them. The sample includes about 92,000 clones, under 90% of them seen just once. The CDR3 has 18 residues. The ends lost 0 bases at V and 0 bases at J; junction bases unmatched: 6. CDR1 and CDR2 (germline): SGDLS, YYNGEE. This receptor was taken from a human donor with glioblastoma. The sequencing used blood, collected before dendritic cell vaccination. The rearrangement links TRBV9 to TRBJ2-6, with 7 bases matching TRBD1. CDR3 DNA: TGTGCCAGCAGCGTAGGAACAGGGGTTAGCTCTGGGGCCAACGTCCTGACTTTC. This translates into CASSVGTGVSSGANVLTF. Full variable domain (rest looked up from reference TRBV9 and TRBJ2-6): DSGVTQTPKHLITATGQRVTLRCSPRSGDLSVYWYQQSLDQGLQFLIQYYNGEERAKGNILERFSAQQFPDLHSELNLSSLELGDSALYFCASSVGTGVSSGANVLTFGAGSRLTVL.